This TCR beta chain is drawn from a study of T cells in Graves' hyperthyroidism and ophthalmopathy. The overall study: It was at initial diagnosis, before any treatment, that peripheral blood was collected.

This clonotype was detected only a few times. TCR beta CDR3 regions were amplified from RNA. HTBI primers were the set used in a first-round RT-PCR of the TCR CDR3. TCRdb called the multiplex PCR reads again in MiXCR, with one record for every CDR3 protein. The sample holds some 300,000 distinct CDR3 sequences, roughly a fifth seen once. The CDR3 is made up of 14 amino acids. The V end lost 0 bases, the J end lost 5 bases, and 11 bases lay between the germline ends. Germline lookup yields CDR1 SGHRS and CDR2 YFSETQ. V usage is TRBV5-1 and J usage is TRBJ2-5, with D perhaps matching TRBD1 or TRBD2 (5 bases each). Sequencing was done on a sample of blood. The receptor was derived from a man aged 45-65 years with Graves' ophthalmopathy. In DNA, the CDR3 is TGCGCCAGCAGCTTGGAGGCGTGGGGGGAGACCCAGTACTTC. Residues: CASSLEAWGETQYF.